The 8 T cell receptor beta chains presented below share a single source sample, sequenced in a study of human T cells and chemical hapten exposure. Time point indicated: patch test 2, 6 weeks after DPC sensitization. The treatment: therapeutic diphenylcyclopropenone sensitization with weekly scalp DPC. TCRdb used MiXCR to reprocess the RACE reads, holding one entry per CDR3 protein. The sample yields 65,000 to 100,000 distinct CDR3 sequences, more than 6.5% seen once. Source: whole blood, taken in connection with sensitization to the hapten diphenylcyclopropenone (DPC). The source of these receptors is a woman between 25 and 40 years old with alopecia areata. Some clones in this sample may be carry-over from other donors' samples.

Ten or more counts support this clonotype. CDR3 sequence (DNA): TGTGCCAGCAGCTTAACGGGGGGGGGACAGAGAGCTTTCTTT. Protein: CASSLTGGGQRAFF. The V call is TRBV7-3, the J call TRBJ1-1; 7 bases are a match to TRBD1. Germline CDR1 reads SGHTA; CDR2 reads FQGTGA. The CDR3 is made up of 14 amino acids. V lost 0 bases to trimming and J lost 10 bases; unmatched junction nucleotides: 8.

This clonotype has at least ten counts. The chain is built from TRBV29-1 and TRBJ1-1; no definite D call. The CDR3 has 11 amino acids. The V and J ends lost 3 bases and 7 bases respectively, with 9 bases between them. Looked up from germline, CDR1 is SQVTM and CDR2 is ANQGSEA. The CDR3 sequence: CSVDVAVEAFF. In DNA, the CDR3 is TGCAGCGTTGATGTGGCCGTTGAAGCTTTCTTT.

The sample holds a few counts of this clonotype. The genes are TRBV2 and TRBJ1-2; 10 bases align to TRBD1. The V and J ends lost 3 bases and 4 bases, in that order; junction bases with no gene match: 5. Germline CDR1 reads SNHLY; CDR2 reads FYNNEI. The CDR3 sequence is 15 residues long. The CDR3 DNA reads TGTGCCAGCAGTGAGACCGGGACAGGGGTCTATGGCTACACCTTC. It codes for CASSETGTGVYGYTF.

This clonotype has a count of ten or more. The chain joins TRBV5-1 to TRBJ1-3; D unclear. Between the trimmed V and J ends, which lost 0 bases and 8 bases, there was a span of 12 bases. Germline values: CDR1 SGHRS, CDR2 YFSETQ. The CDR3 runs 14 residues. CDR3 nucleotide sequence: TGCGCCAGCAGCTTGGAAGGTCAGGTGGACACCATATATTTT. It encodes CASSLEGQVDTIYF. Full variable domain (missing parts from reference TRBV5-1 and TRBJ1-3): KAGVTQTPRYLIKTRGQQVTLSCSPISGHRSVSWYQQTPGQGLQFLFEYFSETQRNKGNFPGRFSGRQFSNSRSEMNVSTLELGDSALYLCASSLEGQVDTIYFGEGSWLTVV.

This chain joins TRBV18 and TRBJ1-4; D is possibly TRBD1 (5 bases). Germline V lookup: CDR1 KGHSH, CDR2 LQKENI. Trimming took 5 bases from V and 4 from J, leaving 11 bases between them. The CDR3 has 14 amino acids. CDR3 region: CASSYQQGNEKLFF. DNA for the CDR3: TGTGCCAGCTCATACCAGCAGGGTAATGAAAAACTGTTTTTT.

The sample holds many counts of this clonotype. CDR3 nucleotide sequence: TGTGCCAGCAGTACCAACTCGGAAGATACGCAGTATTTT. Protein sequence: CASSTNSEDTQYF. The chain joins TRBV7-9 to TRBJ2-3; D unclear. The CDR3 length is 13 residues. V was shortened by 6 bases and J by 5 bases, with 12 bases between the two germline ends. Germline V gives CDR1 SEHNR, CDR2 FQNEAQ (reference sequence).

This clonotype was observed at least ten times. The chain's CDR3 is CATSSTEAFF. Here the CDR3 DNA reads TGTGCCACCAGTTCCACTGAAGCTTTCTTT. The chain carries TRBV24-1 and TRBJ1-1, with D hard to call. CDR3 size: 10 residues. Trimming cost V 6 bases and J 4 bases, with 2 bases left between them. Germline V gene data show CDR1 as KGHDR and CDR2 as SFDVKD.

This clonotype was found a few times. The chain uses TRBV20-1 and TRBJ1-1; D remains unclear. The V and J ends lost 1 base and 0 bases respectively, with 6 bases between them. This CDR3 comprises 13 residues. Germline assignment: CDR1 DFQATT and CDR2 SNEGSKA (reference sequence). CDR3 in DNA: TGCAGTGCTAGAGTCCAGATGAACACTGAAGCTTTCTTT. The encoded protein is CSARVQMNTEAFF.